This T cell receptor beta chain was identified in a study of identical twins. A few counts support this clonotype. Each cDNA held unique molecular identifiers, and template switching gave it a universal primer site. TCRdb redid the calling of the 5' RACE reads with MiXCR, one entry per CDR3 protein. The table lists about 290,000 distinct CDR3 sequences, roughly 10% of them singletons. This CDR3 has 15 residues. Germline assignment: CDR1 SGHAT and CDR2 FQNNGV. V gave up 0 bases and J gave up 1 base, with 9 bases separating them. The sample was also linked to a second study, of yellow fever vaccine responses in identical twins. This second study notes: Convergence reportedly seemed to mark part of the twins' vaccine T cell response, with personalization marking the rest.

The J gene is TRBJ2-5, the V gene TRBV11-2; D remains unclear. Sequences were obtained from CD8+ T cells sorted from blood. The TCR comes from a woman aged 18-30 years in good health. CDR3 DNA sequence: TGTGCCAGCAGCTTAGATCCGGCAGGCCAAGAGACCCAGTACTTC. This translates into CASSLDPAGQETQYF.